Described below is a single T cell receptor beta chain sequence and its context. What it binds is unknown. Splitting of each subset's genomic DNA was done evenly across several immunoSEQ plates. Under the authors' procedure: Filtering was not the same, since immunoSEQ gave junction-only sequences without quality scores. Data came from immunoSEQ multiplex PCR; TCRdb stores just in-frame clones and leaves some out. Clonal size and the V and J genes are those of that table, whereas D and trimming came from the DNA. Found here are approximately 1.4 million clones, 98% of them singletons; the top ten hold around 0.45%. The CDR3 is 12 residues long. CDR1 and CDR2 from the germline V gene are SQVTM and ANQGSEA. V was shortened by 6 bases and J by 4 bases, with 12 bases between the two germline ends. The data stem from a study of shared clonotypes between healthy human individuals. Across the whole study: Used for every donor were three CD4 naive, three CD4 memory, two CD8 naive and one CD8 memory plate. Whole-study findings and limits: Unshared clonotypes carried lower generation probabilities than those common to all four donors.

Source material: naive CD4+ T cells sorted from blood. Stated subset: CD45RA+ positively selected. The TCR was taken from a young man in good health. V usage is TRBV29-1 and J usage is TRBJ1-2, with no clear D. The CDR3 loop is CSVTTGLYGYTF. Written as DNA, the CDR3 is TGCAGCGTAACGACTGGGCTCTATGGCTACACCTTC.